This TCR beta chain was recorded in a study of blood T cell repertoires in COVID-19 (dated by TCRdb to 2020 to 2022). With regard to the full study: Samples from collaborators originated in the United States, Italy and Spain and spanned both the acute and convalescent phases of COVID-19. The repertoires were released in a freely available public database intended as a resource for research on the immune response to SARS-CoV-2. The dataset comprised deeply sampled blood TCRbeta repertoires from subjects exposed to, actively infected with, or recovered from COVID-19. Nearly every sample came with metadata listing a de-identified subject ID, COVID-19 status, age in years and sex. The prospective study material was composed of cDNA or gDNA derived from T cells, B-cell-depleted T cells, or PBMCs. Samples were obtained from the ongoing ImmuneRACE study (first 160 participants) and from approximately 1,200 subjects provided by 6 global collaborators. Where available, HLA class I and class II types were obtained from metadata supplied by the sample provider rather than from assay-based typing.

With regard to this clone: Its target antigen remains unknown. No base quality values were provided; no much bigger clone lies one nucleotide off.

The research as a whole found: Clinical and demographic metadata were provided uncurated, with the amount varying by source and participant.

Each collaborating institution followed its own protocols to collect whole blood in K2EDTA tubes. For TCRbeta analysis, collaborator samples were shipped as frozen whole blood, as isolated PBMCs, or as DNA extracted from either sample type. The immunoSEQ Assay, a bias-controlled multiplex PCR, was used to amplify TCRbeta CDR3 regions from genomic DNA. For the original study's pipeline: The number of nucleated cells in each sample was estimated from the amplification of reference gene primers within the assay. To quantify the absolute abundance of each unique TCRbeta CDR3 rearrangement, sequence reads were collapsed and filtered. For each sample, productive Simpson clonality was calculated as the square root of Simpson's diversity index over productive rearrangements. TCRdb mirrors the immuneACCESS table, restricted to in-frame sequences. Some clones are absent from its copies; in checked studies, under half trace to an unresolved V gene, and the reason for the others is unknown. The V and J calls and clone size are taken from that table; D and trimming were inferred from the DNA. This sample comprises 140,000 or so clones, approximately 88% of them detected only once. Roughly 10% of the sample comes from the top ten.

Inclusive of the bounding cysteine and phenylalanine, the CDR3 is 16 residues long. Solely the CDR3 DNA is kept, with 48 bases framed from the first base. The junction shows trimming of 3 bases on V and 1 base on J, plus 15 bases between the germline ends. Per the germline V gene, SGDLS is the CDR1 and YYNGEE is the CDR2. The receptor was isolated from a man between 60 and 75 years old with active or convalescent COVID-19. The V and J genes are TRBV9 and TRBJ2-3; perhaps TRBD2 is the D gene, with 6 bases matching. Sequencing was carried out using peripheral blood. The sequence in DNA is TGTGCCAGCAGCGGGGTAGGTGGAGGGGGCACAGATACGCAGTATTTT. Translated, it gives CASSGVGGGGTDTQYF.